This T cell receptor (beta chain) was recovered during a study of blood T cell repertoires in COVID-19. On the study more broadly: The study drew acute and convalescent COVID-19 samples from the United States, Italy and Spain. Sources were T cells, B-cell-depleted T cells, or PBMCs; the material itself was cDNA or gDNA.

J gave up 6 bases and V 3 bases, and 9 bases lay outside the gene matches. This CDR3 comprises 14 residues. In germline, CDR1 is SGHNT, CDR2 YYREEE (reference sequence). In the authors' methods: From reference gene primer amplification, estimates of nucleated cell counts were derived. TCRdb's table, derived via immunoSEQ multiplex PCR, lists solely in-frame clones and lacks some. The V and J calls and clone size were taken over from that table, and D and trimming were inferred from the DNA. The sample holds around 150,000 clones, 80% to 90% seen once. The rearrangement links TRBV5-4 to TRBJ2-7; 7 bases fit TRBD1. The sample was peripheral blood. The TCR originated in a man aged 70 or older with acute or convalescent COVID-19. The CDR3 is CASSSPGQIGEQYF. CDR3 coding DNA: TGTGCCAGCAGCTCACCGGGACAGATAGGCGAGCAGTACTTC. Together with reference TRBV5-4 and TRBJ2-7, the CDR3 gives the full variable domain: ETGVTQSPTHLIKTRGQQVTLRCSSQSGHNTVSWYQQALGQGPQFIFQYYREEENGRGNFPPRFSGLQFPNYSSELNVNALELDDSALYLCASSSPGQIGEQYFGPGTRLTVT.